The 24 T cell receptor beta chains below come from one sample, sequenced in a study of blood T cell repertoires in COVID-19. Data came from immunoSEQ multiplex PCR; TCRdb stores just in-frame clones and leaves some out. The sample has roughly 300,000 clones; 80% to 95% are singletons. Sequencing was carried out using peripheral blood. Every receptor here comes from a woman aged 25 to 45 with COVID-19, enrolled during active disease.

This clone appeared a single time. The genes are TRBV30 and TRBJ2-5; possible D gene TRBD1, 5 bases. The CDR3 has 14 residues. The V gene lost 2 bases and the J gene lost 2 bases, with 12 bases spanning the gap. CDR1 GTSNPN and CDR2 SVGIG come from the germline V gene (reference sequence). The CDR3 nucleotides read TGTGCCTGGAGTCGGCAGGACACTCAAGAGACCCAGTACTTC. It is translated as CAWSRQDTQETQYF.

In nucleotides, the CDR3 is TGTGCCAGCAGTGTCACGGGGACAGGGGGCTTAGGCTATGGCTACACCTTC. It codes for CASSVTGTGGLGYGYTF. The V and J genes are TRBV6-1 and TRBJ1-2, with 12 bases identical to TRBD1. The CDR3 runs to 17 residues. Germline lookup yields CDR1 MNHNS and CDR2 SASEGT. The V segment lost 4 bases and the J segment 4 bases; nucleotides outside the gene matches: 10.

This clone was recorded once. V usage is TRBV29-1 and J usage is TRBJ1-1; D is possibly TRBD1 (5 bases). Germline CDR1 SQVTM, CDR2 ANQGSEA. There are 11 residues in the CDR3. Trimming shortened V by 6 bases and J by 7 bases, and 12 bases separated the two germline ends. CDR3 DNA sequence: TGCAGCGTCCTAGACAGAAATGAAGCTTTCTTT. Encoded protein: CSVLDRNEAFF. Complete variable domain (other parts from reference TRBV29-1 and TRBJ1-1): SAVISQKPSRDICQRGTSLTIQCQVDSQVTMMFWYRQQPGQSLTLIATANQGSEATYESGFVIDKFPISRPNLTFSTLTVSNMSPEDSSIYLCSVLDRNEAFFGQGTRLTVV.

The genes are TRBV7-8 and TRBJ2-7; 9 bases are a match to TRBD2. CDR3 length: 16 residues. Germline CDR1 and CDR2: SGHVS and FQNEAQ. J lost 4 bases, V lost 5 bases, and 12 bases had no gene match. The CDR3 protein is CASSLLWGLAGYEQYF. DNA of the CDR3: TGTGCCAGCAGCCTACTTTGGGGTCTAGCGGGATACGAGCAGTACTTC.

CDR3 nucleotides: TGCGCCAGCAGCTTGGGACAGGGTATAACTAATGAAAAACTGTTTTTT. Its translation is CASSLGQGITNEKLFF. The chain couples TRBV5-1 to TRBJ1-4, with 7 bases matching TRBD1. There are 16 residues in the CDR3. The V gene end was trimmed by 0 bases and the J gene end by 1 base; junction bases not matched to a gene: 3. In germline, CDR1 is SGHRS, CDR2 YFSETQ.

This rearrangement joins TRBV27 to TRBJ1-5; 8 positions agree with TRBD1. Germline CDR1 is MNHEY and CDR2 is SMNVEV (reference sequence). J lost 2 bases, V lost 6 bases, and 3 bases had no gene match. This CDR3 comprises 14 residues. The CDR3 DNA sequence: TGTGCCAGCAGAGGACAGGGTGGCAATCAGCCCCAGCATTTT. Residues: CASRGQGGNQPQHF.

The CDR3, as DNA: TGTGCCAGCAGTTATGCCGGGAGGGCCTACAATGAGCAGTTCTTC. It specifies CASSYAGRAYNEQFF. This chain uses TRBV6-5 with TRBJ2-1; 8 bases line up with TRBD2. CDR3 length equals 15 residues. Losses at the gene ends were 3 bases for V and 2 bases for J; bases not matched to a gene: 3. The germline V gene has CDR1 MNHEY and CDR2 SVGAGI.

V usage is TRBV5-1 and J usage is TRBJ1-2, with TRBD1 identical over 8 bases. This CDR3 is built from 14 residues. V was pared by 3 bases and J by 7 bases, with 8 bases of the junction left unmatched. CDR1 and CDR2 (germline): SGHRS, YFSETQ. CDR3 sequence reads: CASSYWTGRAGYTF. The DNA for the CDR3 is TGCGCCAGCAGCTATTGGACAGGGCGTGCTGGCTACACCTTC.

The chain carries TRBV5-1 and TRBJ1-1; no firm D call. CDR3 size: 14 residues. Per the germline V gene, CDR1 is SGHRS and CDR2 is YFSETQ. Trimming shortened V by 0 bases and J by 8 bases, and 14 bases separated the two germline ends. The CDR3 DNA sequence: TGCGCCAGCAGCTTGGAGGCAGCGTGGGAGGAAGCTTTCTTT. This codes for CASSLEAAWEEAFF. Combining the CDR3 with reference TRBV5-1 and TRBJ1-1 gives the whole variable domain KAGVTQTPRYLIKTRGQQVTLSCSPISGHRSVSWYQQTPGQGLQFLFEYFSETQRNKGNFPGRFSGRQFSNSRSEMNVSTLELGDSALYLCASSLEAAWEEAFFGQGTRLTVV.

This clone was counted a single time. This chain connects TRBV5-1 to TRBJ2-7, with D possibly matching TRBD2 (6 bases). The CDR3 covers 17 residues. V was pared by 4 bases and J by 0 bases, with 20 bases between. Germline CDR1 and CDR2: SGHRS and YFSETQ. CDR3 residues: CASSVRRDFTYSYEQYF. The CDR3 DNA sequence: TGCGCCAGCAGCGTACGCCGGGACTTTACATACTCCTACGAGCAGTACTTC.

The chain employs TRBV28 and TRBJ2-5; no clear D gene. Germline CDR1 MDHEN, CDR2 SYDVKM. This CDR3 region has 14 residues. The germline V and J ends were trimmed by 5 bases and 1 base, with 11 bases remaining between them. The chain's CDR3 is CASSPVSGQETQYF. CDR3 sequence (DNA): TGTGCCAGCAGTCCCGTCAGTGGCCAAGAGACCCAGTACTTC.

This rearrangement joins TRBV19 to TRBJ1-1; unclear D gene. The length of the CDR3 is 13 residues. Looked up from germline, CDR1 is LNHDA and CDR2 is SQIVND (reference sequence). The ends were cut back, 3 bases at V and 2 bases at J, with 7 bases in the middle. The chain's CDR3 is CASSININTEAFF. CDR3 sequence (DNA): TGTGCCAGTAGTATTAACATTAACACTGAAGCTTTCTTT. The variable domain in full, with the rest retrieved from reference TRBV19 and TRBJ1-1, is DGGITQSPKYLFRKEGQNVTLSCEQNLNHDAMYWYRQDPGQGLRLIYYSQIVNDFQKGDIAEGYSVSREKKESFPLTVTSAQKNPTAFYLCASSININTEAFFGQGTRLTVV.

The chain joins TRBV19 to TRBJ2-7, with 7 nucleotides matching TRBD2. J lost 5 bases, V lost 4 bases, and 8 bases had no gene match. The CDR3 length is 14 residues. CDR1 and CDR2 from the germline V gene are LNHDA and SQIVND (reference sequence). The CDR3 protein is CASSTPGGGDEQYF. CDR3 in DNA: TGTGCCAGTAGTACCCCCGGGGGAGGGGACGAGCAGTACTTC.

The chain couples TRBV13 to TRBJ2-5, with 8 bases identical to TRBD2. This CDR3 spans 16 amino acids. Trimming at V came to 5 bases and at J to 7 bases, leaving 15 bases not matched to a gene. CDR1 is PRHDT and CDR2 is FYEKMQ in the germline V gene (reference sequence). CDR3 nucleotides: TGTGCCAGCAGCCTCGGGGCGGGAGGCCCGGGTGGGACCCAGTACTTC. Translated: CASSLGAGGPGGTQYF. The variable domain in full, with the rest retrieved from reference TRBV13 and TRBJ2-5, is AAGVIQSPRHLIKEKRETATLKCYPIPRHDTVYWYQQGPGQDPQFLISFYEKMQSDKGSIPDRFSAQQFSDYHSELNMSSLELGDSALYFCASSLGAGGPGGTQYFGPGTRLLVL.

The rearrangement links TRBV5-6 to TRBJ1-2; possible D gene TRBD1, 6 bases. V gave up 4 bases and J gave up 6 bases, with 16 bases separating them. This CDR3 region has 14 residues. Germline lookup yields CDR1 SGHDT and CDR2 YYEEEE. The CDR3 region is CASSRGGEAHGYTF. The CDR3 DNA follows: TGTGCCAGCAGCCGGGGGGGCGAAGCCCATGGCTACACCTTC.

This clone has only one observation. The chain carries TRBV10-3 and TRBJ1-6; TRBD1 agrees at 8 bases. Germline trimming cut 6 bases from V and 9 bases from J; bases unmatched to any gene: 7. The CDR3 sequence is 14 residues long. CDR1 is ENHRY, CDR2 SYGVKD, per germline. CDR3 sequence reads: CAISLDREGSPLHF. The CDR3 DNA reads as TGTGCCATCAGCCTGGACAGGGAGGGTTCACCCCTCCACTTT.

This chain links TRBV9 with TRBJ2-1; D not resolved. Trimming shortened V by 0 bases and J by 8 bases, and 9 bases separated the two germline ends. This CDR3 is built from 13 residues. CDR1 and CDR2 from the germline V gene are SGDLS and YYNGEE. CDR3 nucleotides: TGTGCCAGCAGCGTAGGTCTCGGTTATGAGCAGTTCTTC. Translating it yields CASSVGLGYEQFF. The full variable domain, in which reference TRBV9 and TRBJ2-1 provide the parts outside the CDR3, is DSGVTQTPKHLITATGQRVTLRCSPRSGDLSVYWYQQSLDQGLQFLIQYYNGEERAKGNILERFSAQQFPDLHSELNLSSLELGDSALYFCASSVGLGYEQFFGPGTRLTVL.

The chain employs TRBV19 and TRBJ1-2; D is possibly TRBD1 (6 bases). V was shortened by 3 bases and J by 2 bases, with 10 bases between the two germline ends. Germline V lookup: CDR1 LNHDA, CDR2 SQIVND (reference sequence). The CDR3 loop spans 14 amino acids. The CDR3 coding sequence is TGTGCCAGTAGTATTGCAGGGGAGAACTATGGCTACACCTTC. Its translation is CASSIAGENYGYTF.

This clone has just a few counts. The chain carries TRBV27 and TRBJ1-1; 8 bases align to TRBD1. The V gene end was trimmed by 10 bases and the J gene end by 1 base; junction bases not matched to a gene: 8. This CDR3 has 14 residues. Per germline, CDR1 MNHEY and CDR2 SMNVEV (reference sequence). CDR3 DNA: TGTGCCACCCGGGACAGGAACCCGAACACTGAAGCTTTCTTT. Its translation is CATRDRNPNTEAFF.

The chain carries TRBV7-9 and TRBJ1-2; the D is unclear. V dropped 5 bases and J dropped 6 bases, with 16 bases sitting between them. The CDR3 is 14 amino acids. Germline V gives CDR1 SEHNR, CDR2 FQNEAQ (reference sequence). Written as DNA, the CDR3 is TGTGCCAGCAGCCGTGTTGAGAAACTGGATGGCTACACCTTC. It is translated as CASSRVEKLDGYTF.

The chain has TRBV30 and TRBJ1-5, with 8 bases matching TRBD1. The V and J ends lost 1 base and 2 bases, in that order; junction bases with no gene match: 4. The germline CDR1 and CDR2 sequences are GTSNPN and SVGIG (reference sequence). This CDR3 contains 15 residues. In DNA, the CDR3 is TGTGCCTGGAGTGGCCCGGGACAGGGCAATCAGCCCCAGCATTTT. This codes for CAWSGPGQGNQPQHF.

For the CDR3, the DNA is TGTGCCAGCAGCCAGGCCGCAGGGGATAATCAGCCCCAGCATTTT. Its protein product is CASSQAAGDNQPQHF. The chain combines TRBV3-1 (or the pseudogene TRBV3-2) with TRBJ1-5; a possible D gene is TRBD1 (6 bases). CDR1 LGHDT and CDR2 YNNKEL come from the germline V gene (reference sequence). The V end was cut by 3 bases, the J end by 4 bases, with 13 bases between. This CDR3 region has 15 residues.

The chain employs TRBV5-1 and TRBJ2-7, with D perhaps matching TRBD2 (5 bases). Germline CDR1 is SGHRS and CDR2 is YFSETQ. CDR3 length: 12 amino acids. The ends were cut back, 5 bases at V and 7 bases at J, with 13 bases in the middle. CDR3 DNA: TGCGCCAGCAGTGGAGGCAGTAGGGAGCAGTACTTC. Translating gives CASSGGSREQYF.

CDR3 bases: TGTGCCAGCAGCTTATCAGGGGTCGCCGGGGAGCTGTTTTTT. It yields the protein CASSLSGVAGELFF. This rearrangement joins TRBV7-8 to TRBJ2-2; TRBD1 might be the D (6 bases). The germline CDR1 and CDR2 sequences are SGHVS and FQNEAQ. CDR3 length: 14 residues. Trimming took off 2 bases at V and 6 bases at J, with 10 bases between the two ends.